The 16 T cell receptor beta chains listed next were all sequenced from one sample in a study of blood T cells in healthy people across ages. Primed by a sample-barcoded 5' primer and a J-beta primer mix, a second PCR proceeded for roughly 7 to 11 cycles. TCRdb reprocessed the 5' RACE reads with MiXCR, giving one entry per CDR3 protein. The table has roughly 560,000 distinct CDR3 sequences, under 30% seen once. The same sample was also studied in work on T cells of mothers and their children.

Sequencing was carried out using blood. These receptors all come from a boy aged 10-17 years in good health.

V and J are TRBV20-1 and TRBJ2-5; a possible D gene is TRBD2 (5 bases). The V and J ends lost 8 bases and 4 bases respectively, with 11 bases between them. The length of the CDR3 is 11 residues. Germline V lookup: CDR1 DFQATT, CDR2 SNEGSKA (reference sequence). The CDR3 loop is CSMEDGETQYF. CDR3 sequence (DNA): TGCAGTATGGAGGACGGAGAGACCCAGTACTTC.

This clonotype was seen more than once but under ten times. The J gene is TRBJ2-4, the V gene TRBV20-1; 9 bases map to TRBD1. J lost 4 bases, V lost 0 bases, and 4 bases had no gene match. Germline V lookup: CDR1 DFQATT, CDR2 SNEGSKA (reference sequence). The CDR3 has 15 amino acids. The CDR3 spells CSARDLGTGKNIQYF. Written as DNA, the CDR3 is TGCAGTGCTAGAGATTTGGGGACAGGGAAAAACATTCAGTACTTC.

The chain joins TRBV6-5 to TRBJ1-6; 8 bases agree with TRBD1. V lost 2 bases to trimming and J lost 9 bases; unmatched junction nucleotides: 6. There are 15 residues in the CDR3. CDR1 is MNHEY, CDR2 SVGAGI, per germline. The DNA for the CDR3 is TGTGCCAGCAGTTACAGCACGGACAGGGTTTCACCCCTCCACTTT. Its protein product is CASSYSTDRVSPLHF.

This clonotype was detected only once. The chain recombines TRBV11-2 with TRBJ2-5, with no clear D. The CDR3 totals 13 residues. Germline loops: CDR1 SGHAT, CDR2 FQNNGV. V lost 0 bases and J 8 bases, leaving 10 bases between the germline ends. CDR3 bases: TGTGCCAGCAGCTTAGATTCGGTGAATACCCAGTACTTC. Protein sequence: CASSLDSVNTQYF.

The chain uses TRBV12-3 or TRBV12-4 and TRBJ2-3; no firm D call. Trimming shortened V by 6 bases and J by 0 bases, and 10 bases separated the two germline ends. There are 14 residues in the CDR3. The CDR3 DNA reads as TGTGCCAGCAGCCTATTTACTAGCACAGATACGCAGTATTTT. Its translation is CASSLFTSTDTQYF.

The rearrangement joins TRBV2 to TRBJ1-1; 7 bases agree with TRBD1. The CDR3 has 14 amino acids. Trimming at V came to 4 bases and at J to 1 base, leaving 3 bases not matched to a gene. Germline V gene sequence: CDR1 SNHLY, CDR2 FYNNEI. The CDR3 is CASSVGQRNTEAFF. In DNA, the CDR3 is TGTGCCAGCAGTGTGGGACAGAGGAACACTGAAGCTTTCTTT.

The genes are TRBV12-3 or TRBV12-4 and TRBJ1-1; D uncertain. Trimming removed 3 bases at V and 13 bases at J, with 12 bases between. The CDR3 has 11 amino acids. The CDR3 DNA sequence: TGTGCCAGCAGTTTTGGGCAATCAGTTTTCTTT. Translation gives CASSFGQSVFF.

The CDR3 nucleotides are TGCGCCAGCAGCCCCCCTCCCGTGATCCCGGGCGAAGCTTTCTTT. It codes for CASSPPPVIPGEAFF. V and J are TRBV4-1 and TRBJ1-1; D gene uncertain. CDR1 MGHRA and CDR2 YSYEKL come from the germline V gene. Trimming took 4 bases from V and 8 from J, leaving 20 bases between them. The CDR3 is 15 residues long.

CDR3 DNA sequence: TGTGCCAGCAGTTCGACCGGGACAGGGGGCGCGGGCTATGGCTACACCTTC. Amino acids: CASSSTGTGGAGYGYTF. The V gene is TRBV28, the J gene TRBJ1-2; 12 nucleotides line up with TRBD1. Germline CDR1 is MDHEN and CDR2 is SYDVKM. V was pared by 4 bases and J by 4 bases, with 10 bases of the junction left unmatched. This CDR3 spans 17 amino acids.

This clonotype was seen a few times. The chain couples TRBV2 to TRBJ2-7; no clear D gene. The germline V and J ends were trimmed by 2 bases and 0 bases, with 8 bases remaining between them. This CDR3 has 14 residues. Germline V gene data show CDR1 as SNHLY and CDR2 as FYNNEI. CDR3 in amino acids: CASSELQASYEQYF. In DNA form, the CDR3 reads TGTGCCAGCAGTGAACTTCAGGCCTCCTACGAGCAGTACTTC.

The CDR3 sequence: CASSLGLAGVSGANVLTF. The CDR3 DNA follows: TGTGCCAGCTCTTTGGGACTAGCGGGGGTCTCTGGGGCCAACGTCCTGACTTTC. This chain joins TRBV14 and TRBJ2-6; 14 nucleotides agree with TRBD2. Looked up from germline, CDR1 is SGHDN and CDR2 is FVKESK. The CDR3 loop spans 18 amino acids. V shed 8 bases, J shed 0 bases, and the junction held 6 bases outside the gene matches.

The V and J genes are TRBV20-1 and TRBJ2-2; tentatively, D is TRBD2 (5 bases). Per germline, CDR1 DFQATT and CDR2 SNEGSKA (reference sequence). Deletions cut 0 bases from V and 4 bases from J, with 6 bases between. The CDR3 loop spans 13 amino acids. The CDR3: CSAREGSTGELFF. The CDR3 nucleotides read TGCAGTGCTAGAGAAGGGAGCACCGGGGAGCTGTTTTTT.

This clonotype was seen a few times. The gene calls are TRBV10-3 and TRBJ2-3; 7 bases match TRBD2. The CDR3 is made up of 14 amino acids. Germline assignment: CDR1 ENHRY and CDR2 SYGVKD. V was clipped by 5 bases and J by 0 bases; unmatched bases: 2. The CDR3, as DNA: TGTGCCATCAGTACTAGCGTGAGCACAGATACGCAGTATTTT. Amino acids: CAISTSVSTDTQYF.

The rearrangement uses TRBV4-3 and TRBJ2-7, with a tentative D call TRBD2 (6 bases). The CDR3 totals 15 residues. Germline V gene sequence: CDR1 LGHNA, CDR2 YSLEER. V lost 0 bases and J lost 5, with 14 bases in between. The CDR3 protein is CASSQDKEGSHEQYF. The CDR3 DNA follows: TGCGCCAGCAGCCAAGATAAGGAGGGTTCCCACGAGCAGTACTTC.

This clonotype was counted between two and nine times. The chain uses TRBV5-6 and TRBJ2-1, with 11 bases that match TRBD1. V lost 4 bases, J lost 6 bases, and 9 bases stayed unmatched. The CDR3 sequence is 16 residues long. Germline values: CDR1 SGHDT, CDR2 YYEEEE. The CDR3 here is CASSMLSGTGGNEQFF. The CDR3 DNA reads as TGTGCCAGCAGCATGCTATCCGGGACAGGGGGCAATGAGCAGTTCTTC.

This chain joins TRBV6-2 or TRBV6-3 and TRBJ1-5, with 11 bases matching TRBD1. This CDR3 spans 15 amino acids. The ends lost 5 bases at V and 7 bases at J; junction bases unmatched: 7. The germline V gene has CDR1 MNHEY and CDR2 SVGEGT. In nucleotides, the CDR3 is TGTGCCAGCAGTCCGGACAGGGGGCATTTCCAGCCCCAGCATTTT. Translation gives CASSPDRGHFQPQHF.